This T cell receptor (beta chain) was observed in a study of cytomegalovirus exposure and HLA in healthy donors. Overall study findings and caveats: Several of the most significant clusters appeared, in a later analysis, to be linked to common viral pathogens.

60 Vbeta and 13 Jbeta primers were used in PCR. Clones were sequenced by immunoSEQ multiplex PCR, and TCRdb holds only the in-frame ones, with some missing. The sample holds 150,000 to 200,000 clones, roughly four fifths seen once. Concerning this clone itself: Its target is unknown.

Trimming removed 3 bases from V and 8 bases from J; junction bases left unmatched: 6. There are 13 residues in the CDR3. The germline V gene encodes CDR1 SGHRS and CDR2 YFSETQ. V and J are TRBV5-1 and TRBJ1-2; TRBD1 matches 8 bases. The sample consisted of PBMCs. This receptor was identified in a man younger than 35 in good health and CMV-seronegative. In DNA form, the CDR3 reads TGCGCCAGCAGCTCGACAGGGGTGTTGGGCTACACCTTC. It yields the protein CASSSTGVLGYTF.